This T cell receptor (beta chain) came from a study of OX40 agonist ivuxolimab in advanced cancers. Overall study: Across the patients, intravenous ivuxolimab was delivered every 2 weeks at 0.01 to 10 mg/kg. Broader study findings: Dose levels from 0.1 to 3.0 mg/kg saw CD4+ and CD8+ blood T cells expand clonally by week 6.

The CDR3 extends over 14 amino acids. V dropped 4 bases and J dropped 4 bases, with 11 bases sitting between them. Germline CDR1 and CDR2: SGHRS and YFSETQ. TCRdb keeps only in-frame clones here, not all; method: immunoSEQ multiplex PCR. The sample carries about 86,000 clones, around 88% recorded once. On this clone itself: What it binds is unknown.

The sample here was CD4+ or CD8+ T cells sorted from blood, taken in a trial of the OX40 agonist ivuxolimab. The chain employs TRBV5-1 and TRBJ2-2; D call uncertain. The sequence was obtained from an adult with an advanced solid tumor such as melanoma, head and neck, liver or kidney cancer. CDR3 nucleotide sequence: TGCGCCAGCAGCGTTCTAGATGGCACCGGGGAGCTGTTTTTT. It translates to CASSVLDGTGELFF.